The 22 T cell receptor beta chains presented below share a single source sample, sequenced in a study of vaccination and CD4 T cells after COVID-19. For these receptors, no antigen is known. The assay that was used to sequence DNA from cultured CD4+ T cells was the Oncomine TCR Beta short-read assay. A single record per CDR3 protein comes from TCRdb applying MiXCR to the PCR reads. Of 9,500 to 13,000 distinct CDR3 sequences listed, over 30% were seen once; the top ten hold about a tenth. The treatment was: roughly 10-day PBMC culture with coronavirus spike peptide pools or control peptides (ViraFEST assay). Sequenced material: CD4+ T cells from blood, cultured in vitro, taken after SARS-CoV-2 vaccination. These receptors were obtained from a human donor who had recovered from COVID-19.

This chain links TRBV7-6 with TRBJ2-5; D is unclear. Per the germline V gene, CDR1 is SGHVS and CDR2 is FNYEAQ. The V gene lost 3 bases and the J gene lost 1 base, with 6 bases spanning the gap. This CDR3 contains 13 residues. CDR3 bases: TGTGCCAGCAGCTTCAGTTTCCAAGAGACCCAGTACTTC. Its protein product is CASSFSFQETQYF. Variable domain in full (rest from reference TRBV7-6 and TRBJ2-5): GAGVSQSPRYKVTKRGQDVALRCDPISGHVSLYWYRQALGQGPEFLTYFNYEAQQDKSGLPNDRFSAERPEGSISTLTIQRTEQRDSAMYRCASSFSFQETQYFGPGTRLLVL.

The V and J genes are TRBV28 and TRBJ2-6; no reliable D call. Germline lookup yields CDR1 MDHEN and CDR2 SYDVKM. This CDR3 contains 15 residues. V lost 2 bases, J lost 0 bases, and 5 bases lay in between. CDR3 nucleotides: TGTGCCAGCAGTTTACGGCCCTCTGGGGCCAACGTCCTGACTTTC. Protein: CASSLRPSGANVLTF.

The genes are TRBV27 and TRBJ2-5, with D tentatively TRBD1 or TRBD2 (5 bases each). Germline V gene data show CDR1 as MNHEY and CDR2 as SMNVEV (reference sequence). V was pared by 5 bases and J by 7 bases, with 17 bases between. This CDR3 has 14 residues. DNA of the CDR3: TGTGCCAGCAGTCCCCGGGGACGGGGCCCGACCCAGTACTTC. It is translated as CASSPRGRGPTQYF.

This chain connects TRBV19 to TRBJ1-1; 7 nucleotides agree with TRBD1. The CDR3 loop spans 13 amino acids. Germline CDR1 reads LNHDA; CDR2 reads SQIVND (reference sequence). V dropped 6 bases and J dropped 1; count of bases not matched to a gene: 2. Here the CDR3 DNA reads TGTGCCAGTAGCCGGACAGGGAACACTGAAGCTTTCTTT. Its protein is CASSRTGNTEAFF.

V is TRBV7-2 and J is TRBJ2-7; D gene unclear. V lost 4 bases and J 4 bases, leaving 5 bases between the germline ends. Germline assignment: CDR1 SGHTA and CDR2 FQGNSA. The CDR3 extends over 11 amino acids. The CDR3 sequence: CASSYIYEQYF. The CDR3 DNA follows: TGTGCCAGCAGCTATATTTACGAGCAGTACTTC.

This clonotype was detected only a few times. The chain links TRBV28 to TRBJ1-6; 10 nucleotides align to TRBD1. J lost 0 bases, V lost 6 bases, and 11 bases had no gene match. The CDR3 is made up of 19 amino acids. Looked up from germline, CDR1 is MDHEN and CDR2 is SYDVKM. This chain's CDR3 is CASSPKTGGLSSYNSPLHF. The CDR3 region has the DNA TGTGCCAGCAGCCCGAAGACAGGGGGCCTGAGCTCCTATAATTCACCCCTCCACTTT. Combining the CDR3 with reference TRBV28 and TRBJ1-6 gives the whole variable domain DVKVTQSSRYLVKRTGEKVFLECVQDMDHENMFWYRQDPGLGLRLIYFSYDVKMKEKGDIPEGYSVSREKKERFSLILESASTNQTSMYLCASSPKTGGLSSYNSPLHFGNGTRLTVT.

In its sample, this clonotype is medium-sized (0.01 to 0.1%). J is TRBJ1-5 and V is TRBV6-1, with a possible D match to TRBD1 (5 bases). CDR3 length: 17 amino acids. V was trimmed by 8 bases and J by 4 bases, leaving 24 bases between them. The germline V gene has CDR1 MNHNS and CDR2 SASEGT. The CDR3 nucleotides are TGTGCCAGCCTCCGGACACTAGGTTCCTCCCCTAATCAGCCCCAGCATTTT. This gives the protein CASLRTLGSSPNQPQHF.

By share, this clonotype counts as large. V usage is TRBV20-1 and J usage is TRBJ1-5, with a tentative D call TRBD1 (5 bases). Germline CDR1 and CDR2: DFQATT and SNEGSKA (reference sequence). The germline V and J ends were trimmed by 2 bases and 3 bases, with 11 bases remaining between them. The CDR3 loop spans 14 amino acids. This chain's CDR3 is CSARPGLDNQPQHF. In DNA form, the CDR3 reads TGCAGTGCTAGACCGGGGCTGGACAATCAGCCCCAGCATTTT.

The chain carries TRBV20-1 and TRBJ2-4, with D possibly matching TRBD2 (6 bases). Trimming cost V 5 bases and J 8 bases, with 19 bases left between them. CDR1 and CDR2 (germline): DFQATT, SNEGSKA (reference sequence). The CDR3 is 14 amino acids. The CDR3: CSAFRPDSGDIQYF. As DNA, the CDR3 is TGCAGTGCTTTTCGGCCTGACTCGGGGGACATTCAGTACTTC.

The J gene is TRBJ2-7, the V gene TRBV7-2, with TRBD1 matching 8 bases. CDR3 length: 14 amino acids. Per germline, CDR1 SGHTA and CDR2 FQGNSA. V shed 1 base and J 6 bases; nucleotides not matched to a gene: 5. This CDR3 is CASSLVRQGAEQYF. The CDR3, as DNA: TGTGCCAGCAGCTTAGTAAGGCAGGGGGCCGAGCAGTACTTC.

This clonotype showed up just a few times. V gene TRBV7-2 combines with J gene TRBJ2-1; no clear D. CDR3 length equals 14 residues. V was shortened by 5 bases and J by 7 bases, with 15 bases between the two germline ends. Germline V lookup: CDR1 SGHTA, CDR2 FQGNSA. CDR3 amino acids: CASSPGPLWNEQFF. The DNA for the CDR3 is TGTGCCAGCAGCCCTGGGCCACTATGGAATGAGCAGTTCTTC.

This chain joins TRBV10-3 and TRBJ1-2, with 9 positions matching TRBD1. The germline CDR1 and CDR2 sequences are ENHRY and SYGVKD. The CDR3 is made up of 14 amino acids. V dropped 4 bases and J dropped 4; count of bases not matched to a gene: 4. CDR3 sequence: CAISVTGGGYGYTF. For the CDR3, the DNA is TGTGCCATCAGTGTGACAGGGGGTGGCTATGGCTACACCTTC.

The V gene is TRBV7-2, the J gene TRBJ1-1; D gene ambiguous. The CDR3 sequence is 14 residues long. Germline V lookup: CDR1 SGHTA, CDR2 FQGNSA. Trimming cost V 0 bases and J 3 bases, with 8 bases left between them. The CDR3 region has the DNA TGTGCCAGCAGCTTAGCGGGAGGCCACACTGAAGCTTTCTTT. Amino acids: CASSLAGGHTEAFF.

This rearrangement joins TRBV6-1 to TRBJ1-1, with unresolved D. Germline V gives CDR1 MNHNS, CDR2 SASEGT. The CDR3 consists of 15 residues. Trimming took off 2 bases at V and 1 base at J, with 11 bases between the two ends. The CDR3 is CASSELWAGNTEAFF. The CDR3, as DNA: TGTGCCAGCAGTGAATTATGGGCCGGGAACACTGAAGCTTTCTTT.

CDR3 sequence: CASTPSGGVGYEQYF. CDR3 nucleotide sequence: TGTGCCAGTACCCCGAGTGGAGGGGTGGGCTACGAGCAGTACTTC. This rearrangement joins TRBV19 to TRBJ2-7; D perhaps matches TRBD2 (6 bases). The CDR3 extends over 15 amino acids. Trimming cost V 7 bases and J 3 bases, with 19 bases left between them. The germline gives CDR1 LNHDA, CDR2 SQIVND (reference sequence).

This clonotype was seen a handful of times. The rearrangement links TRBV19 to TRBJ2-2, with D possibly matching TRBD2 (5 bases). Germline lookup yields CDR1 LNHDA and CDR2 SQIVND (reference sequence). Trimming took 10 bases from V and 4 from J, leaving 22 bases between them. CDR3 length: 16 amino acids. The CDR3 DNA sequence: TGTGCCACCCGACTCCGGAGCCTAAGCGGCACCGGGGAGCTGTTTTTT. It is translated as CATRLRSLSGTGELFF.

V gene TRBV20-1 combines with J gene TRBJ1-5, with D perhaps TRBD1 (6 bases). CDR3 size: 17 residues. Germline CDR1 reads DFQATT; CDR2 reads SNEGSKA (reference sequence). Trimming removed 0 bases at V and 2 bases at J, with 17 bases between. In nucleotides, the CDR3 is TGCAGTGCTAGAGATATGGCAGGGAGGGGGGGCAATCAGCCCCAGCATTTT. This gives the protein CSARDMAGRGGNQPQHF.

By proportion, this clonotype is medium-sized. V and J are TRBV20-1 and TRBJ2-4, with D possibly TRBD2 on 6 matching bases. CDR1 is DFQATT and CDR2 is SNEGSKA in the germline V gene (reference sequence). This CDR3 has 15 amino acids. CDR3 sequence reads: CRAPGLRVAKNIQYF. The CDR3 nucleotides are TGCAGAGCTCCGGGACTTAGGGTAGCCAAAAACATTCAGTACTTC.

The chain combines TRBV2 with TRBJ2-5, with 10 bases aligning to TRBD2. The CDR3 is made up of 15 amino acids. Per the germline V gene, CDR1 is SNHLY and CDR2 is FYNNEI. Germline trimming cut 4 bases from V and 3 bases from J; bases unmatched to any gene: 5. The CDR3 spells CASSGTSGRKETQYF. CDR3 coding DNA: TGTGCCAGCAGTGGGACTAGCGGAAGAAAAGAGACCCAGTACTTC. The variable domain in full, with the rest retrieved from reference TRBV2 and TRBJ2-5, is EPEVTQTPSHQVTQMGQEVILRCVPISNHLYFYWYRQILGQKVEFLVSFYNNEISEKSEIFDDQFSVERPDGSNFTLKIRSTKLEDSAMYFCASSGTSGRKETQYFGPGTRLLVL.

The chain has TRBV27 and TRBJ2-2, with D possibly being TRBD1 or TRBD2 (5 bases each). Germline V gene lookup returns CDR1 MNHEY and CDR2 SMNVEV (reference sequence). The CDR3 runs 13 residues. Deletions cut 5 bases from V and 7 bases from J, with 11 bases between. The CDR3 DNA reads as TGTGCCAGCAGTCCAGAGGGGTACGGGGAGCTGTTTTTT. Translating it yields CASSPEGYGELFF.

The chain employs TRBV20-1 and TRBJ2-2; D unresolved. V gave up 0 bases and J gave up 9 bases, with 20 bases separating them. Germline V lookup: CDR1 DFQATT, CDR2 SNEGSKA (reference sequence). The CDR3 has 16 residues. CDR3 sequence: CSARDPFGSQHRELFF. The CDR3 nucleotides are TGCAGTGCTAGAGATCCATTTGGCAGCCAACACCGGGAGCTGTTTTTT.

The chain joins TRBV28 to TRBJ2-7, with D unclear. Trimming stripped 5 bases from V and 2 bases from J, with 10 bases between. The CDR3 is made up of 13 amino acids. Germline loops: CDR1 MDHEN, CDR2 SYDVKM. The CDR3 sequence: CASSRASPYEQYF. CDR3 DNA sequence: TGTGCCAGCAGTAGGGCCAGCCCCTACGAGCAGTACTTC. The entire variable domain, with the rest obtained from reference TRBV28 and TRBJ2-7, is as follows: DVKVTQSSRYLVKRTGEKVFLECVQDMDHENMFWYRQDPGLGLRLIYFSYDVKMKEKGDIPEGYSVSREKKERFSLILESASTNQTSMYLCASSRASPYEQYFGPGTRLTVT.